Detailed here is one T cell receptor beta chain. The record originates from a study of technical replicates of blood from a handful of donors. The CDR3 covers 15 residues. CDR1 SGHTA and CDR2 FQGTGA come from the germline V gene. V was clipped by 2 bases and J by 8 bases; unmatched bases: 8. Only in-frame clones appear in the TCRdb table, and some are missing; sequencing was by immunoSEQ multiplex PCR. The profile shows roughly 74,000 clones, about 91% of them singletons. The rearrangement joins TRBV7-3 to TRBJ2-4; 8 bases line up with TRBD1. The clonotype comes from a human donor in good health. The sample was T cells isolated from PBMCs. This chain's CDR3 is CASSLGPGGRYIQYF. The CDR3 DNA sequence: TGTGCCAGCAGCTTAGGGCCAGGGGGCAGGTACATTCAGTACTTC.